This is a list of T cell receptor beta chains from one sample in a study of graft-versus-host responses after intestinal transplantation. The assay was immunoSEQ multiplex PCR, and TCRdb's table has in-frame clones only and misses some. The repertoire consists of around 100,000 clones, with over 85% occurring once and the leading ten covering roughly 0.23%. These receptors have no identified antigens. Sequencing used unstimulated CD4+ T cells sorted from spleen or lymph node cells, obtained before transplant. These receptors all come from a human donor who was the organ donor for an intestinal transplant. Each CDR3 is given with its conserved first and last residue. A D gene is named only where the DNA matches it firmly. Where a row states a size, it is once, few, many or the class of an expanded clone; other rows omit it.

v_gene	j_gene	d_gene	abundance	CDR3aa	CDR3nt
TRBV7-3	TRBJ2-1	.	.	CASSLGSYNEQFF	TGTGCCAGCAGCTTAGGGTCCTACAATGAGCAGTTCTTC
TRBV14	TRBJ2-7	TRBD2	.	CASSRELADSYEQYF	TGTGCCAGCAGCCGAGAACTAGCGGATTCCTACGAGCAGTACTTC
TRBV19	TRBJ2-3	TRBD1	.	CASSIPGQGTDTQYF	TGTGCCAGTAGTATCCCCGGACAGGGCACAGATACGCAGTATTTT
TRBV14	TRBJ2-2	.	.	CASSQAPRGTGELFF	TGTGCCAGCAGCCAAGCCCCCCGCGGGACCGGGGAGCTGTTTTTT
TRBV4-2	TRBJ1-2	.	.	CASSPGTPNYGYTF	TGTGCCAGCAGCCCTGGGACACCGAACTATGGCTACACCTTC
TRBV6-5	TRBJ1-1	TRBD1	.	CASSSRDRGTGTEAFF	TGTGCCAGCAGTTCCCGGGACAGGGGAACAGGCACTGAAGCTTTCTTT
TRBV30	TRBJ1-1	.	.	CAWSVNTEAFF	TGTGCCTGGTCGGTGAACACTGAAGCTTTCTTT
TRBV20-1	TRBJ2-7	.	.	CSATPSYEQYF	TGCAGTGCCACCCCCTCCTACGAGCAGTACTTC
TRBV2	TRBJ1-4	TRBD1	.	CASNRLTGGNEKLFF	TGTGCCAGCAACCGCCTGACAGGGGGGAATGAAAAACTGTTTTTT
TRBV15	TRBJ2-2	TRBD2	.	CATSAEGLAGGTGELFF	TGTGCCACCAGCGCTGAAGGGCTAGCGGGTGGCACCGGGGAGCTGTTTTTT
TRBV5-1	TRBJ2-7	TRBD2	.	CASSLWLADAAYEQYF	TGCGCCAGCAGCTTGTGGCTAGCGGACGCCGCCTACGAGCAGTACTTC
TRBV5-1	TRBJ2-7	TRBD2	.	CASSVTSGSDYEQYF	TGCGCCAGCAGCGTGACTAGCGGGAGTGATTACGAGCAGTACTTC
TRBV4-2	TRBJ2-1	.	.	CASSQDWGSSYNEQFF	TGTGCCAGCAGCCAAGATTGGGGCTCCTCCTACAATGAGCAGTTCTTC
TRBV6-5	TRBJ2-5	.	.	CASTAGPGTQYF	TGTGCCAGCACCGCGGGTCCGGGGACCCAGTACTTC
TRBV5-1	TRBJ2-3	TRBD2	.	CASSLRNSGRTDTQYF	TGCGCCAGCAGCCTCCGAAATAGCGGGAGAACAGATACGCAGTATTTT
TRBV21-1	TRBJ1-2	.	.	CASSRTGNYGYTF	TGTGCCAGCAGCAGGACAGGGAACTATGGCTACACCTTC
TRBV28	TRBJ1-3	.	.	CASRRNSGNTIYF	TGTGCCAGCAGACGAAACTCTGGAAACACCATATATTTT
TRBV4-3	TRBJ1-1	.	once	CASSHKGGSEAFF	TGCGCCAGCAGCCACAAAGGGGGGTCTGAAGCTTTCTTT